This T cell receptor (beta chain) originates from a study of T-cell reconstitution after alpha-beta-depleted transplantation in children. Preparing the TCRbeta library involved the use of unique molecular identifiers. One entry per CDR3 protein results from TCRdb running MiXCR on the PCR reads. The sample contains approximately 400,000 distinct CDR3 sequences, approximately 10% of which appear only once. This clonotype has only one observation. Mismatch with germline at one junction end may stem from a read error. Germline V gene sequence: CDR1 SGHDN, CDR2 FVKESK. The CDR3 is 18 residues long. This specimen was PBMCs from the stem cell graft donor, taken from the stem cell graft. The clonotype was recovered from a human donor who donated a stem cell graft to a child with acute myeloid leukemia. This chain uses TRBV14 with TRBJ2-1, with TRBD2 matching 9 bases. This CDR3 reads CASSQDYGLAGFYNEHFF. CDR3 nucleotides: TGTGCCAGCAGCCAAGATTATGGGCTAGCGGGGTTCTACAATGAGCACTTCTTC.